These T cell receptor beta chains were read from a single sample in a study of naive and memory T cell subsets. TCRdb reanalysed the UMI-ligation and nested PCR reads using MiXCR and keeps one entry per CDR3 protein. The table has around 140,000 distinct CDR3 sequences, about a fifth seen once. Sequences were obtained from naive CD8+ T cells from blood. The source of these receptors is a human donor in good health. Both conserved end residues are trimmed from each CDR3.

TRBV15,ATSREFGYSYEQY
TRBV28,ASSPSLGVSYEQY
TRBV27,ASSLTAIAGETQY
TRBV20-1,SAHEGRWEGNEQF
TRBV15,ATSRDRQGGPNTEAF
TRBV28,ASSSLQPLGFSYEQY
TRBV15,ATSRDGALNTEAF
TRBV4-3,ASSQDLEDQPQH
TRBV14,ASSQERTGETQY
TRBV12-3/TRBV12-4,ASSLARAGQPQH
TRBV6-1,ASEGESNQPQH
TRBV7-9,ASSVLTGGGRGGTQY
TRBV4-3,ASSQDISNEKLF
TRBV4-3,ASSQEWDSGRYEQY
TRBV4-3,ASSQDWQGSYEQY
TRBV6-6,ASTSDRDNTGELF
TRBV12-3/TRBV12-4,AIARGHEQY
TRBV30,AWSVGFSYNEQF
TRBV29-1,SVESNSEAF
TRBV6-5,ASSYSGGGSPLH
TRBV5-1,ASSLNARSEAF
TRBV12-5,ASGSILGQHYNEQF
TRBV4-1,ASSQTDRHGSYNEKLF
TRBV7-3,ASSLLKGMFDEQF
TRBV3-1,ASSQEAANTEAF
TRBV5-4,ASSYPGTPPYEQY
TRBV5-1,ASSWGVGRDSYEQY
TRBV29-1,SVVGQSYEQY
TRBV11-2,ASSPRPGAINEQY
TRBV28,ASSFLPGLTSSYNEQF
TRBV4-3,ASSQEGGSPLH
TRBV27,ASSLSNSYNEQF
TRBV4-3,ASSQEKFYEQF
TRBV5-1,ASSLYARQGSAEAF
TRBV27,ASSLTTGAEQY
TRBV4-1,ASSQKLAGQHNEQF
TRBV11-2,ASSDPWGSSRNEQF
TRBV5-6,ASSLEGDEQF
TRBV4-3,ASSQEYGTVNQPQH
TRBV2,ASSEQGASNQPQH
TRBV27,ASKGTDSGNTIY
TRBV4-3,ASSHYLDREENTEAF
TRBV28,ASSFSLAGNEQF
TRBV6-5,ASSYGPGGTEAF
TRBV12-3/TRBV12-4,ASSWQSTDTQY
TRBV29-1,SVGAGQQGDTEAF
TRBV29-1,SVQPRGYEQY
TRBV12-3/TRBV12-4,ASTGGIEKLF
TRBV16,ASSQPVASWDQPQH
TRBV28,ASSFERVSYEQY
TRBV12-3/TRBV12-4,ASSLGGDAYEQY
TRBV4-2,ASSQDLLAGGLSYEQY